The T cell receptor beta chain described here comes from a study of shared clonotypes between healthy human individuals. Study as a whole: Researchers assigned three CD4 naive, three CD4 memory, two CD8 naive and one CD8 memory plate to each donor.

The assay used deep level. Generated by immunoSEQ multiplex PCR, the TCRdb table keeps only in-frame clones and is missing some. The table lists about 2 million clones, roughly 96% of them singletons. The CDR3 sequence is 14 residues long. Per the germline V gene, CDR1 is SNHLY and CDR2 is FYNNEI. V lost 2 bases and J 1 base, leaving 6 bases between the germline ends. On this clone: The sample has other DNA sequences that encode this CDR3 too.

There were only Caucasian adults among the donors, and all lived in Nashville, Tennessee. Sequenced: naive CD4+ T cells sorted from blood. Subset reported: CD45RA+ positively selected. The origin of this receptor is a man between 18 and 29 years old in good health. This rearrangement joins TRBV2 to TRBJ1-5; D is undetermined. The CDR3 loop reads CASSELVSNQPQHF. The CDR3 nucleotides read TGTGCCAGCAGTGAACTGGTCAGCAATCAGCCCCAGCATTTT.